This T cell receptor (beta chain) was observed in a study of blood T cell repertoires in COVID-19. Study as a whole: Samples came from the United States, Italy and Spain, spanning acute and convalescent COVID-19.

In terms of age and location, participants ranged from roughly 18 to 95 years and lived in roughly 22 US areas. This clone turned up a few times. This CDR3 has 11 residues. CDR1 and CDR2 (germline): SGHVS, FNYEAQ. V was pared by 10 bases and J by 10 bases, with 11 bases between. Original data processing: Estimates of nucleated cell counts were drawn from the amplification of reference gene primers. TCRdb's copy holds only in-frame clones and misses some; the assay was immunoSEQ multiplex PCR. V, J and clone size reflect that table, while D and trimming were determined from the DNA. The sample carries 160,000 or so clones, under 90% recorded once.

The sample consisted of PBMCs or T cells enriched from blood (not recorded which). This chain joins TRBV7-6 and TRBJ1-6; no firm D call. The TCR originated in a woman in her sixties who had recovered from COVID-19. Here the CDR3 DNA reads TGTGCCATCAAGGCCGGGTCACCCCTCCACTTT. This encodes CAIKAGSPLHF.